This TCR beta chain is from a study of T-cell reconstitution after alpha-beta-depleted transplantation in children. Molecular barcoding with unique molecular identifiers was used for the TCRbeta library. MiXCR, applied by TCRdb to the PCR reads, yields one record per CDR3 protein. Of about 980,000 distinct CDR3 sequences in the sample, 25% to 30% were seen once. The CDR3 consists of 17 residues. V was clipped by 6 bases and J by 2 bases; unmatched bases: 15. In germline, CDR1 is DFQATT, CDR2 SNEGSKA (reference sequence). The rearrangement joins TRBV20-1 to TRBJ2-2; 7 bases align to TRBD2. The TCR sequence derives from a boy in the first two years of life who had a stem cell transplant for SCID, so the T cells may come from the graft donor. Sequenced here: PBMCs, mostly from graft donor cells, sampled 360 days after TCRalphabeta/CD19-depleted stem cell transplant. CDR3 amino acids: CSAGTTPLHLNTGELFF. CDR3 bases: TGCAGTGCCGGGACTACCCCACTCCACTTAAACACCGGGGAGCTGTTTTTT.